The 21 T cell receptor beta chains listed next were all sequenced from one sample in a study of T cells in localized non-small cell lung cancer. Assay: immunoSEQ multiplex PCR; the TCRdb copy retains only in-frame clones and omits some. The sample holds over 30,000 clones, 85% to 90% seen once. This specimen consisted of peripheral blood, obtained before any cancer treatment. The receptors come from a male donor at least 60 years old with stage III lung adenocarcinoma.

The rearrangement uses TRBV6-4 and TRBJ2-2, with TRBD2 matching 10 bases. Unmatched junction bases numbered 7, after V lost 6 bases and J lost 3 bases. The CDR3 covers 16 residues. Looked up from germline, CDR1 is MRHNA and CDR2 is SNTAGT. In DNA, the CDR3 is TGTGCCAGCAGCGAGAGGACTAGCGGTGACACCGGGGAGCTGTTTTTT. It is translated as CASSERTSGDTGELFF.

The V gene is TRBV7-3, the J gene TRBJ1-3; D uncertain. Germline CDR1 and CDR2: SGHTA and FQGTGA. Trimming took off 2 bases at V and 2 bases at J, with 7 bases between the two ends. The length of the CDR3 is 14 residues. CDR3 sequence: CASSLPGAGNTIYF. Written as DNA, the CDR3 is TGTGCCAGCAGCTTACCCGGGGCTGGAAACACCATATATTTT.

The gene calls are TRBV9 and TRBJ2-1; 8 nucleotides match TRBD2. V trimming: 2 bases; J trimming: 5 bases; junction bases outside the gene matches: 3. The CDR3 runs to 14 residues. Germline-derived CDR1 and CDR2 are SGDLS and YYNGEE. CDR3 DNA: TGTGCCAGCAGCGTGGTAGCGGGACACAATGAGCAGTTCTTC. It yields the protein CASSVVAGHNEQFF.

V is TRBV18 and J is TRBJ1-5, with no clear D. Germline-derived CDR1 and CDR2 are KGHSH and LQKENI. V was trimmed by 5 bases and J by 9 bases, leaving 8 bases between them. There are 11 residues in the CDR3. CDR3 DNA sequence: TGTGCCAGCTCATCCTTAGGGCCCCAGCATTTT. Amino acid sequence: CASSSLGPQHF.

The chain joins TRBV4-1 to TRBJ2-7, with D perhaps matching TRBD1 (5 bases). This CDR3 is 15 amino acids long. The germline CDR1 and CDR2 sequences are MGHRA and YSYEKL. V lost 5 bases to trimming and J lost 3 bases, with 17 bases between them. CDR3 sequence: CASSYLPRQGYEQYF. DNA of the CDR3: TGCGCCAGCAGCTATCTCCCGAGGCAGGGCTACGAGCAGTACTTC.

This clone was seen only once. The chain has TRBV7-6 and TRBJ2-2, with D perhaps matching TRBD2 (5 bases). Trimming took 4 bases from V and 0 from J, leaving 9 bases between them. Germline loops: CDR1 SGHVS, CDR2 FNYEAQ. The CDR3 extends over 15 amino acids. The CDR3, as DNA: TGTGCCAGCAGCTCGGGAATAACGAACACCGGGGAGCTGTTTTTT. This gives the protein CASSSGITNTGELFF.

The V gene is TRBV30, the J gene TRBJ1-1; possibly TRBD1 for D (5 bases). V lost 1 base and J lost 6, with 15 bases in between. The CDR3 has 14 residues. Germline loops: CDR1 GTSNPN, CDR2 SVGIG (reference sequence). Here the CDR3 reads CAWSARAGRAEAFF. In DNA, the CDR3 is TGTGCCTGGAGTGCCCGCGCAGGGAGGGCTGAAGCTTTCTTT. Together with reference TRBV30 and TRBJ1-1, the CDR3 gives the full variable domain: SQTIHQWPATLVQPVGSPLSLECTVEGTSNPNLYWYRQAAGRGLQLLFYSVGIGQISSEVPQNLSASRPQDRQFILSSKKLLLSDSGFYLCAWSARAGRAEAFFGQGTRLTVV.

This chain joins TRBV12-5 and TRBJ1-5; tentatively, D is TRBD1 (6 bases). CDR1 is LGHNT, CDR2 FRNRAP, per germline. The V gene lost 3 bases and the J gene lost 11 bases, with 20 bases spanning the gap. The CDR3 contains 15 residues. CDR3 loop: CASGLGGQLLSAQHF. The CDR3 bases are TGTGCTAGTGGTTTAGGAGGACAGCTCCTATCAGCCCAGCATTTT.

This clone was recorded once. The chain employs TRBV6-6 and TRBJ1-6; D might be TRBD1 (6 bases). Deletions cut 4 bases from V and 8 bases from J, with 18 bases between. Germline V gene lookup returns CDR1 MNHNY and CDR2 SVGAGI (reference sequence). The CDR3 has 16 amino acids. The CDR3 is CASSFGGRGIDSPLHF. The CDR3, as DNA: TGTGCCAGCAGTTTCGGGGGCAGGGGTATTGATTCACCCCTCCACTTT.

V is TRBV6-1 and J is TRBJ1-2; a possible D gene is TRBD1 (5 bases). Looked up from germline, CDR1 is MNHNS and CDR2 is SASEGT. This CDR3 is built from 14 residues. V was pared by 6 bases and J by 2 bases, with 13 bases between. CDR3 coding DNA: TGTGCCAGCAGGCAGGGCTCGGGCAACTATGGCTACACCTTC. Residues: CASRQGSGNYGYTF.

The chain uses TRBV5-6 and TRBJ2-4; 15 bases match TRBD2. Germline CDR1 reads SGHDT; CDR2 reads YYEEEE. The CDR3 extends over 16 amino acids. V shed 5 bases and J 8 bases; nucleotides not matched to a gene: 8. The chain's CDR3 is CASSFGTSGGRDIQYF. CDR3 in DNA: TGTGCCAGCAGTTTCGGGACTAGCGGGGGGCGGGACATTCAGTACTTC.

Here the CDR3 reads CASSLLRVGYSYNEQFF. CDR3 DNA sequence: TGTGCCAGCAGCTTATTGAGGGTCGGATACTCCTACAATGAGCAGTTCTTC. The V call is TRBV7-2, the J call TRBJ2-1; perhaps TRBD2 as D (5 bases). The CDR3 totals 17 residues. Between the trimmed V and J ends, which lost 2 bases and 0 bases, there was a span of 14 bases. Germline V gene lookup returns CDR1 SGHTA and CDR2 FQGNSA.

The CDR3: CASSPGQGSDGYTF. In nucleotides, the CDR3 is TGCGCCAGCAGCCCCGGACAGGGGTCTGATGGCTACACCTTC. This chain links TRBV5-1 with TRBJ1-2; 9 nucleotides line up with TRBD1. V gave up 4 bases and J gave up 6 bases; unmatched junction bases: 7. The CDR3 spans 14 residues. Germline V gene sequence: CDR1 SGHRS, CDR2 YFSETQ.

This sequence joins TRBV7-8 and TRBJ2-3; the D call may be TRBD1 or TRBD2 (5 bases each). The V and J ends lost 3 bases and 1 base respectively, with 14 bases between them. Germline V gene sequence: CDR1 SGHVS, CDR2 FQNEAQ. This CDR3 is 16 amino acids long. The DNA of the CDR3 is TGTGCCAGCAGCTTGGGACGGAGAATTGGCACAGATACGCAGTATTTT. This codes for CASSLGRRIGTDTQYF.

The chain is built from TRBV6-6 and TRBJ2-2, with D unresolved. The CDR3 extends over 14 amino acids. V lost 5 bases to trimming and J lost 5 bases, with 12 bases between them. Germline-derived CDR1 and CDR2 are MNHNY and SVGAGI (reference sequence). The CDR3 here is CASSRLPGTGELFF. CDR3 DNA: TGTGCCAGCAGTCGACTCCCCGGGACCGGGGAGCTGTTTTTT.

Written as DNA, the CDR3 is TGTGCCGGGGAGACAGCCAGCTCACCCCTCCACTTT. As protein: CAGETASSPLHF. This sequence joins TRBV30 and TRBJ1-6, with D possibly being TRBD1 (5 bases). The CDR3 is 12 amino acids. The germline V and J ends were trimmed by 8 bases and 10 bases, with 15 bases remaining between them. Looked up from germline, CDR1 is GTSNPN and CDR2 is SVGIG (reference sequence). Combining the CDR3 with reference TRBV30 and TRBJ1-6 gives the whole variable domain SQTIHQWPATLVQPVGSPLSLECTVEGTSNPNLYWYRQAAGRGLQLLFYSVGIGQISSEVPQNLSASRPQDRQFILSSKKLLLSDSGFYLCAGETASSPLHFGNGTRLTVT.

The chain uses TRBV5-6 and TRBJ2-1; 8 bases agree with TRBD2. With V trimmed by 4 bases and J by 7 bases, 7 bases remained unmatched. The germline gives CDR1 SGHDT, CDR2 YYEEEE. There are 14 residues in the CDR3. The CDR3 protein is CASSQGLGRNEQFF. CDR3 in DNA: TGTGCCAGCAGCCAGGGACTAGGGCGTAATGAGCAGTTCTTC.

The V and J genes are TRBV30 and TRBJ1-4; 8 bases match TRBD1. The CDR3 spans 11 residues. Germline loops: CDR1 GTSNPN, CDR2 SVGIG (reference sequence). This chain's CDR3 is CGIDRGEKLFF. The CDR3, as DNA: TGTGGTATCGACAGGGGAGAAAAACTGTTTTTT.

This clone has more than one count but fewer than ten. The chain is built from TRBV7-9 and TRBJ2-1; D not resolved. Germline-derived CDR1 and CDR2 are SEHNR and FQNEAQ (reference sequence). Trimming removed 3 bases at V and 3 bases at J, with 6 bases between. The length of the CDR3 is 13 residues. The CDR3 bases are TGTGCCAGCAGCTTTGGTCTCTACAATGAGCAGTTCTTC. It is translated as CASSFGLYNEQFF.

The chain is built from TRBV9 and TRBJ2-3; tentatively, D is TRBD2 (7 bases). CDR1 is SGDLS and CDR2 is YYNGEE in the germline V gene. Trimming stripped 3 bases from V and 6 bases from J, with 14 bases between. There are 14 residues in the CDR3. The CDR3 nucleotides are TGTGCCAGCAGCGAAAGGGGGGGCCCCGATACGCAGTATTTT. It translates to CASSERGGPDTQYF.

This chain connects TRBV2 to TRBJ2-6; D is unresolved. Germline loops: CDR1 SNHLY, CDR2 FYNNEI. The CDR3 length is 16 residues. The V gene lost 6 bases and the J gene lost 4 bases, with 16 bases spanning the gap. The CDR3 spells CASRAQLYAGANVLTF. The CDR3 DNA is TGTGCCAGCAGGGCCCAACTCTATGCGGGGGCCAACGTCCTGACTTTC. Combining the CDR3 with reference TRBV2 and TRBJ2-6 gives the whole variable domain EPEVTQTPSHQVTQMGQEVILRCVPISNHLYFYWYRQILGQKVEFLVSFYNNEISEKSEIFDDQFSVERPDGSNFTLKIRSTKLEDSAMYFCASRAQLYAGANVLTFGAGSRLTVL.